The sequence of this TCR beta chain was determined in a study of cytomegalovirus exposure and HLA in healthy donors. Study overall: A data release that came early held 80 million to 95 million unique TCRs from HLA-typed donors. Study conclusions and caveats: Rare sequences made up most TCRs, while some public TCRs were found in many donors. What a later analysis showed was that several of the most significant clusters appeared linked to common viral pathogens.

Researchers ran the PCR with 60 Vbeta and 13 Jbeta primers. Sequencing was performed with immunoSEQ multiplex PCR; in TCRdb, only in-frame clones are kept and a portion is missing. Here the sample spans about 110,000 clones, about 80% being singletons. Points on this clone: Its specificity is not known.

The V gene end was trimmed by 0 bases and the J gene end by 5 bases; junction bases not matched to a gene: 7. From germline, CDR1 is MNHEY and CDR2 SMNVEV (reference sequence). The CDR3 covers 15 residues. This chain joins TRBV27 and TRBJ2-7; TRBD2 matches at 7 bases. The specimen sequenced was PBMCs. The sequence was obtained from a woman aged 45-65 years in good health and CMV-seropositive. In DNA, the CDR3 is TGTGCCAGCAGTTTATCGTGGGCGGGAGAGGACGAGCAGTACTTC. It is translated as CASSLSWAGEDEQYF.